Described below is a single T cell receptor beta chain sequence and its context. Unique molecular identifiers were linked by the library to individual cDNA molecules. Each CDR3 protein is one row after TCRdb ran MiXCR on the RACE reads. This table has more than 250,000 distinct CDR3 sequences, about 9% appearing once. The data derive from a study of human T cells and chemical hapten exposure. As to time point: pre-sensitization, week 0. Treatment of the sample: therapeutic diphenylcyclopropenone sensitization with weekly scalp DPC. The sequencing used whole blood, collected in connection with sensitization to the hapten diphenylcyclopropenone (DPC). The TCR was taken from a woman in her 40s with alopecia areata. Some clones in this sample may be carry-over from other donors' samples.

CDR3 region: CASSPGSAGETQYF. The CDR3 coding sequence is TGTGCCAGCAGCCCCGGATCAGCGGGGGAGACCCAGTACTTC. J is TRBJ2-5 and V is TRBV9; 7 positions match TRBD2. Germline V gives CDR1 SGDLS, CDR2 YYNGEE. This CDR3 has 14 residues. With 4 bases clipped from V and 5 bases from J, the junction kept 8 bases outside the gene matches.